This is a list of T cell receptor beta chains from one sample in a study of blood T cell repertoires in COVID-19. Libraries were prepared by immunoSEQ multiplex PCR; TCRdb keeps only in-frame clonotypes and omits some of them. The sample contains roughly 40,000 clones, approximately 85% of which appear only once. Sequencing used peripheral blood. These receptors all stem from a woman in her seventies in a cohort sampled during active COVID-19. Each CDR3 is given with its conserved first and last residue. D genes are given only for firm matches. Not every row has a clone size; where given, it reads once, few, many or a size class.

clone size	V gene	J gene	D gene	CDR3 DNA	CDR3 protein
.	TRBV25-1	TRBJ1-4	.	TGTGCCAGCCGATGGGGGGAGAATGAAAAACTGTTTTTT	CASRWGENEKLFF
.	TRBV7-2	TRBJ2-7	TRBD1	TGTGCCAGCAGCTTAGGACAGGGGGGGGAGCAGTACTTC	CASSLGQGGEQYF
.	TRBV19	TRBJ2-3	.	TGTGCCAGTAGTATGGGGGGAGCGATCACAGATACGCAGTATTTT	CASSMGGAITDTQYF
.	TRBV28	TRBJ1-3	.	TGTGCCAGCAGCCCGCGGGGGGCTCCCGATAACACCATATATTTT	CASSPRGAPDNTIYF
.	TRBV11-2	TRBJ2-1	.	TGTGCCAGCAGTTGGGCCGATAATGAGCAGTTCTTC	CASSWADNEQFF
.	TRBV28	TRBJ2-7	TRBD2	TGTGCCAGCAGTTCAGGACCGACTAGCGGGAGAGGCTACGAGCAGTACTTC	CASSSGPTSGRGYEQYF
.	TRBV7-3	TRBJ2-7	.	TGTGCCAGCAGCGTAAGCGGCAGCTCCTACGAGCAGTACTTC	CASSVSGSSYEQYF
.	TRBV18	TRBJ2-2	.	TGTGCCAGCTCACCAGGGGGCCTCACCGGGGAGCTGTTTTTT	CASSPGGLTGELFF
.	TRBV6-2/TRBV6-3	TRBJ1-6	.	TGTGCCAGCAGTTACTCGCGTTCACCCCTCCACTTT	CASSYSRSPLHF
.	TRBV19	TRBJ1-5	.	TGTGCCAGCGCAATATTCGGACTTAAAGGGTCGGCGGGCAATCAGCCCCAGCATTTT	CASAIFGLKGSAGNQPQHF
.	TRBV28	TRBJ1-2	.	TGTGCCAGCAGTTTGTCGGAGTATGGCTACACCTTC	CASSLSEYGYTF
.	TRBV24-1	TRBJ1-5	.	TGTGCCACCAGTGAAGCAGGGTTGCCCCAGCATTTT	CATSEAGLPQHF
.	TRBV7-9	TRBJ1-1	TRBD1	TGTGCCAGCAGCCCCCGGGACAGGGGCACTGAAGCTTTCTTT	CASSPRDRGTEAFF
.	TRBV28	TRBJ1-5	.	TGTGCCAGCAGCCTAGTGGATAGCAATCAGCCCCAGCATTTT	CASSLVDSNQPQHF
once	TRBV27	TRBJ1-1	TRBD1	TGTGCCAGCAGTCCGCCTAGTCCTCCGGGACAGTCAGAAGCTTTCTTT	CASSPPSPPGQSEAFF
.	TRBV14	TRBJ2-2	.	TGTGCCAGCAGCAAAGGGACTTTCACCGGGGAGCTGTTTTTT	CASSKGTFTGELFF
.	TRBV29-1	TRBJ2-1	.	TGCAGCGCGAGGGACACCTACAATGAGCAGTTCTTC	CSARDTYNEQFF
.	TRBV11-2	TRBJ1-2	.	TGTGCCAGCAGCTTGGGGGCTTTAGTAAGCGGCTACACCTTC	CASSLGALVSGYTF
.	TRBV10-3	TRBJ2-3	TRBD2	TGTGCCATCAGCCCCGGCGGGGGTACACAGAATACGCAGTATTTT	CAISPGGGTQNTQYF
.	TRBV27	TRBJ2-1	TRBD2	TGTGCCAGCAGTCTAACGGGAGGTTTTTGGATTGAGCAGTTCTTC	CASSLTGGFWIEQFF
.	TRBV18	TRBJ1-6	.	TGTGCCAGCTCCCCTTCAGGAAATTCACCCCTCCACTTT	CASSPSGNSPLHF
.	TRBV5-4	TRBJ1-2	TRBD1	TGTGCCAGCAGCCGCGGGACAGCTACTAACTATGGCTACACCTTC	CASSRGTATNYGYTF
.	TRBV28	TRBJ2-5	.	TGTGCCAGCACGGACAGCGGGAAAGACCGGGAGACCCAGTACTTC	CASTDSGKDRETQYF
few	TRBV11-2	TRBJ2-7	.	TGTGCCAGCAGCCCTCCGGACAGTGGTCTTTGGGAGCAGTACTTC	CASSPPDSGLWEQYF
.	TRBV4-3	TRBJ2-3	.	TGCGCCAGCAGCCAAGACAGGGGCACAGATACGCAGTATTTT	CASSQDRGTDTQYF
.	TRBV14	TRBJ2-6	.	TGTGCCAGCAGTCTGTCTGGGGCCAACGTCCTGACTTTC	CASSLSGANVLTF
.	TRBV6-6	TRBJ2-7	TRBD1	TGTGCCAGCAGTTACGAGACAGGGGGCTACGAGCAGTACTTC	CASSYETGGYEQYF